What follows are 28 T cell receptor beta chains derived from one specimen sequenced in a study of blood T cells in healthy people across ages. A second about 7 to 11 cycle PCR used barcoded and J-beta primers. A single record per CDR3 protein comes from TCRdb applying MiXCR to the 5' RACE reads. This sample has about 590,000 distinct CDR3 sequences, with about 30% found just once. Sequenced sample: blood. The receptors come from a woman older than 75 in good health.

This chain links TRBV5-5 with TRBJ2-7; D is possibly TRBD1 (6 bases). Germline V gene lookup returns CDR1 SGHKS and CDR2 YYEKEE (reference sequence). The CDR3 is made up of 15 amino acids. The germline V and J ends were trimmed by 6 bases and 3 bases, with 19 bases remaining between them. The CDR3 loop reads CASTPGVGYLYEQYF. The CDR3 coding sequence is TGTGCCAGCACCCCAGGGGTCGGATACCTCTACGAGCAGTACTTC.

This clonotype has a handful of counts. The chain joins TRBV20-1 to TRBJ2-7; D might be TRBD2 (5 bases). Looked up from germline, CDR1 is DFQATT and CDR2 is SNEGSKA (reference sequence). The V end lost 5 bases, the J end lost 0 bases, and 23 bases lay between the germline ends. CDR3 length: 17 amino acids. CDR3 coding DNA: TGCAGTGCTCCACTAGGTGCGGCCCTGGGTCTCTCCTACGAGCAGTACTTC. It is translated as CSAPLGAALGLSYEQYF.

The chain employs TRBV20-1 and TRBJ1-6, with a possible D match to TRBD1 (5 bases). Trimming left V 3 bases short and J 6 bases short, with 18 bases between. The CDR3 spans 16 residues. Germline V gene lookup returns CDR1 DFQATT and CDR2 SNEGSKA (reference sequence). This chain's CDR3 is CSARVPGRGSNSPLHF. The CDR3, as DNA: TGCAGTGCTAGGGTACCGGGACGGGGATCTAATTCACCCCTCCACTTT.

The chain couples TRBV20-1 to TRBJ2-3; 9 nucleotides align to TRBD2. CDR1 and CDR2 from the germline V gene are DFQATT and SNEGSKA (reference sequence). The CDR3 runs 14 residues. CDR3 in DNA: TGCAGGCGGGGGGGTGGTAGCAGCACAGATACGCAGTATTTT. Its protein product is CRRGGGSSTDTQYF.

Many counts were recorded for this clonotype. The genes are TRBV29-1 and TRBJ2-1; D gene uncertain. The CDR3 extends over 12 amino acids. Trimming stripped 7 bases from V and 8 bases from J, with 15 bases between. Germline V gene sequence: CDR1 SQVTM, CDR2 ANQGSEA. The CDR3 region is CSAGLRRDEQFF. In DNA, the CDR3 is TGCAGCGCCGGCCTGCGTCGGGATGAGCAGTTCTTC.

Worth noting for this clonotype: A single base separates this from a much larger clone, so it may be a read error. The J gene is TRBJ2-5, the V gene TRBV20-1; 8 positions match TRBD1. The CDR3 length is 14 residues. V was pared by 1 base and J by 11 bases, with 12 bases of the junction left unmatched. Per germline, CDR1 DFQATT and CDR2 SNEGSKA (reference sequence). CDR3 nucleotides: TGCAGTGCTAGAGTTCAGGGGGCCGTGGGTGAGCAGTACTTC. Protein: CSARVQGAVGEQYF.

The table lists this clonotype with a few counts. J is TRBJ1-2 and V is TRBV9; 11 bases are a match to TRBD1. J gave up 4 bases and V 3 bases, and 2 bases lay outside the gene matches. The CDR3 length is 14 residues. Germline CDR1 and CDR2: SGDLS and YYNGEE. CDR3 sequence: CASSGTGGRYGYTF. The CDR3 DNA follows: TGTGCCAGCAGCGGGACAGGGGGCCGCTATGGCTACACCTTC.

As concerns this clonotype: A much larger clone lies one base from this, so it may be a read error. The chain has TRBV20-1 and TRBJ2-5, with D possibly matching TRBD1 (7 bases). The CDR3 is made up of 12 amino acids. Germline values: CDR1 DFQATT, CDR2 SNEGSKA (reference sequence). As DNA, the CDR3 is TGCAGGGAATCAGGGGGGAGGGAGACCCAGTACTTC. The encoded protein is CRESGGRETQYF.

This clonotype was seen at least ten times. The chain joins TRBV20-1 to TRBJ2-5; TRBD2 agrees at 7 bases. Germline V gives CDR1 DFQATT, CDR2 SNEGSKA (reference sequence). V gave up 6 bases and J gave up 5 bases; unmatched junction bases: 6. The CDR3 is 12 residues long. The CDR3 DNA sequence: TGCAGTGCCCTGACTAGCCGGGAGACCCAGTACTTC. It is translated as CSALTSRETQYF.

This clonotype was recorded many times. V usage is TRBV7-2 and J usage is TRBJ2-7; TRBD1 matches at 9 bases. Losses at the gene ends were 1 base for V and 5 bases for J; bases not matched to a gene: 6. The CDR3 runs 15 residues. Germline lookup yields CDR1 SGHTA and CDR2 FQGNSA. CDR3: CASSLGTTGGNEQYF. The CDR3 region has the DNA TGTGCCAGCAGCTTAGGGACTACAGGGGGCAACGAGCAGTACTTC.

The J gene is TRBJ2-7, the V gene TRBV12-3 or TRBV12-4; D uncertain. Trimming stripped 5 bases from V and 0 bases from J, with 11 bases between. CDR3 length: 14 residues. DNA for the CDR3: TGTGCCAGCAGTCCCGTAGTGAGCTCCTACGAGCAGTACTTC. This sequence encodes CASSPVVSSYEQYF.

Many counts were recorded for this clonotype. This sequence joins TRBV20-1 and TRBJ2-1; D is perhaps TRBD2 (5 bases). This CDR3 region has 15 residues. V was cut by 6 bases and J by 2 bases, with 17 bases left in between. Germline V gives CDR1 DFQATT, CDR2 SNEGSKA (reference sequence). CDR3 sequence (DNA): TGCAGTGCCGACTACCGGCGATTGGCCTACAATGAGCAGTTCTTC. Translated: CSADYRRLAYNEQFF.

This clonotype has ten or more counts. The V call is TRBV7-3, the J call TRBJ2-7; TRBD2 agrees at 12 bases. The germline V gene encodes CDR1 SGHTA and CDR2 FQGTGA. There are 15 residues in the CDR3. After removal of 1 base from V and 10 bases from J, the junction contained 8 bases not matched to a gene. Here the CDR3 DNA reads TGTGCCAGCAGCTTAAAGGCTAGCGGGGGGGGAAGACAGTACTTC. Its protein product is CASSLKASGGGRQYF.

This clonotype has more than one count but fewer than ten. A single base separates this from a much larger clone, so it may be a read error. The gene calls are TRBV19 and TRBJ2-7; 9 bases map to TRBD1. Germline CDR1 is LNHDA and CDR2 is SQIVND (reference sequence). The CDR3 loop spans 16 amino acids. After removal of 0 bases from V and 7 bases from J, the junction contained 10 bases not matched to a gene. Here the CDR3 DNA reads TGTGCCAGTAGTATAGATCTAGGACAGGGGTACAATGAGCAGTACTTC. Translated, it gives CASSIDLGQGYNEQYF.

This clonotype was recorded at least ten times. V is TRBV4-1 and J is TRBJ2-7; tentative D call: TRBD1 (7 bases). This CDR3 has 16 residues. V was pared by 0 bases and J by 4 bases, with 16 bases between. The germline V gene has CDR1 MGHRA and CDR2 YSYEKL. CDR3: CASSQDRAGQQYEQYF. The CDR3 nucleotides are TGCGCCAGCAGCCAAGATCGGGCGGGACAGCAATACGAGCAGTACTTC.

There are many counts of this clonotype. This chain links TRBV24-1 with TRBJ2-1; 8 bases match TRBD2. The germline V gene has CDR1 KGHDR and CDR2 SFDVKD. CDR3 size: 16 residues. V shed 3 bases, J shed 0 bases, and the junction held 3 bases outside the gene matches. Here the CDR3 reads CATSDPGTSSYNEQFF. CDR3 nucleotides: TGTGCCACCAGTGATCCCGGGACTAGCTCCTACAATGAGCAGTTCTTC.

This clonotype was seen more than once but under ten times. The chain recombines TRBV27 with TRBJ2-1; TRBD1 aligns across 10 bases. Unmatched junction bases numbered 10, after V lost 6 bases and J lost 8 bases. The germline V gene encodes CDR1 MNHEY and CDR2 SMNVEV (reference sequence). The CDR3 covers 15 residues. The CDR3 sequence is CASRNADRGQDEQFF. The CDR3 DNA reads TGTGCCAGCAGAAACGCCGACAGGGGGCAGGATGAGCAGTTCTTC.

A note on this clonotype: The junction and the germline gene differ at one end; a read error may be behind it. V gene TRBV7-2 combines with J gene TRBJ1-2, with D tentatively TRBD1 (5 bases). The CDR3 spans 15 residues. Germline CDR1 and CDR2: SGHTA and FQGNSA. This CDR3 reads CVSSLLGDSNYGYTF. The CDR3 bases are TGTGTCAGCAGCTTACTAGGGGATAGTAACTATGGCTACACCTTC. The full variable domain, its missing parts supplied by reference TRBV7-2 and TRBJ1-2, is GAGVSQSPSNKVTEKGKDVELRCDPISGHTALYWYRQSLGQGLEFLIYFQGNSAPDKSGLPSDRFSAERTGGSVSTLTIQRTQQEDSAVYLCVSSLLGDSNYGYTFGSGTRLTVV.

This clonotype was detected ten times or more. J is TRBJ2-7 and V is TRBV9, with D perhaps TRBD2 (5 bases). V dropped 0 bases and J dropped 3 bases, with 16 bases sitting between them. The CDR3 spans 16 residues. Looked up from germline, CDR1 is SGDLS and CDR2 is YYNGEE. The CDR3 spells CASSVAERSPYYEQYF. The CDR3 nucleotides read TGTGCCAGCAGCGTAGCCGAGCGGTCCCCCTACTACGAGCAGTACTTC.

This sequence joins TRBV5-4 and TRBJ2-5; D not certain. Germline V gene lookup returns CDR1 SGHNT and CDR2 YYREEE (reference sequence). The CDR3 length is 14 residues. V dropped 4 bases and J dropped 11 bases, with 21 bases sitting between them. CDR3 region: CASSPQKRVHEQYF. CDR3 DNA sequence: TGTGCCAGCAGCCCCCAGAAGAGAGTCCATGAGCAGTACTTC.

This chain connects TRBV12-5 to TRBJ2-3, with D possibly matching TRBD2 (6 bases). The CDR3 runs 16 residues. The V gene's germline CDR1 is LGHNT and CDR2 FRNRAP. V dropped 0 bases and J dropped 5 bases, with 15 bases sitting between them. The CDR3 loop reads CASGLVTEGPGDTQYF. The CDR3 DNA reads as TGTGCTAGTGGTTTGGTAACGGAGGGGCCCGGAGATACGCAGTATTTT. The full variable domain, in which reference TRBV12-5 and TRBJ2-3 provide the parts outside the CDR3, is DARVTQTPRHKVTEMGQEVTMRCQPILGHNTVFWYRQTMMQGLELLAYFRNRAPLDDSGMPKDRFSAEMPDATLATLKIQPSEPRDSAVYFCASGLVTEGPGDTQYFGPGTRLTVL.

This clonotype was counted a few times. One base away lies a much larger clone, so this may be a sequencing read error. The V gene is TRBV29-1, the J gene TRBJ2-7; 8 nucleotides agree with TRBD1. The trim removed 7 bases at V and 7 bases at J, leaving 9 bases unmatched. CDR1 and CDR2 from the germline V gene are SQVTM and ANQGSEA. The CDR3 has 12 amino acids. In DNA, the CDR3 is TGCAGCGCGAGGACAGGGCCGAATGAGCAGTACTTC. Protein sequence: CSARTGPNEQYF.

A remark on this clonotype: At one end the junction does not follow the germline gene, possibly because of a read error. The chain uses TRBV7-2 and TRBJ1-1; no firm D call. Germline CDR1 SGHTA, CDR2 FQGNSA. The CDR3 contains 15 residues. The CDR3 region is CASSYQPEGAYGAFF. CDR3 nucleotide sequence: TGTGCCAGTAGCTATCAACCGGAAGGCGCGTATGGAGCTTTCTTT. Supplemented by reference TRBV7-2 and TRBJ1-1, the full variable domain reads GAGVSQSPSNKVTEKGKDVELRCDPISGHTALYWYRQSLGQGLEFLIYFQGNSAPDKSGLPSDRFSAERTGGSVSTLTIQRTQQEDSAVYLCASSYQPEGAYGAFFGQGTRLTVV.

The table lists this clonotype with a few counts. Since a much larger clone is just one base distant, this may be a read error. CDR3 nucleotide sequence: TGTGCCAGCCTCCGGGCCGAAGGAAAACTGTTTTTT. It yields the protein CASLRAEGKLFF. The rearrangement links TRBV28 to TRBJ1-4; unclear D gene. Germline-derived CDR1 and CDR2 are MDHEN and SYDVKM. The CDR3 is 12 residues long. The V end lost 8 bases, the J end lost 10 bases, and 14 bases lay between the germline ends.

V gene TRBV4-3 combines with J gene TRBJ2-2; possible D gene TRBD2, 6 bases. Deletions cut 4 bases from V and 5 bases from J, with 14 bases between. The length of the CDR3 is 15 residues. CDR1 is LGHNA, CDR2 YSLEER, per germline. The CDR3 is CASSPDARETGELFF. As DNA, the CDR3 is TGCGCCAGCAGCCCGGATGCACGGGAGACCGGGGAGCTGTTTTTT.

Many counts were recorded for this clonotype. The chain combines TRBV6-1 with TRBJ2-7, with D hard to call. V lost 2 bases to trimming and J lost 0 bases, with 11 bases between them. In germline, CDR1 is MNHNS, CDR2 SASEGT. The CDR3 covers 15 residues. The CDR3 nucleotides read TGTGCCAGCAGTGAACTTCGTGGAAGCTCCTACGAGCAGTACTTC. It encodes CASSELRGSSYEQYF.

Points on this clonotype: This may stem from a read error, because a much larger clone lies one nucleotide away. V gene TRBV4-1 combines with J gene TRBJ2-1, with 7 bases that match TRBD2. The J call may be incorrect, as the DNA end agrees better with TRBJ2-7. The CDR3 runs 17 residues. Germline V gene lookup returns CDR1 MGHRA and CDR2 YSYEKL. The CDR3 DNA is TGCGCCAGCAGCCAAGATCCCCCAGCGGGGTCCTACAATGAGCAGTACTTC. It yields the protein CASSQDPPAGSYNEQYF.

There are many counts of this clonotype. This chain links TRBV29-1 with TRBJ1-1; D call uncertain. V shed 3 bases and J shed 0 bases, with 8 bases lying between them. Germline lookup yields CDR1 SQVTM and CDR2 ANQGSEA. The CDR3 contains 13 residues. The DNA for the CDR3 is TGCAGCGTTGAGGCTGCTATGAACACTGAAGCTTTCTTT. It specifies CSVEAAMNTEAFF. Variable domain in full (rest from reference TRBV29-1 and TRBJ1-1): SAVISQKPSRDICQRGTSLTIQCQVDSQVTMMFWYRQQPGQSLTLIATANQGSEATYESGFVIDKFPISRPNLTFSTLTVSNMSPEDSSIYLCSVEAAMNTEAFFGQGTRLTVV.